This TCR beta chain came from a study of blood T cell repertoires in COVID-19. About the study: T cells, B-cell-depleted T cells, or PBMCs supplied cDNA or gDNA.

Profiled with immunoSEQ multiplex PCR; TCRdb holds only in-frame clones, not every one. This sample has approximately 340,000 clones, with around four fifths found just once. The germline CDR1 and CDR2 sequences are SGHRS and YFSETQ. The CDR3 length is 16 residues. J lost 5 bases, V lost 2 bases, and 8 bases had no gene match. The sequence came from a man between 25 and 39 years old with active or convalescent COVID-19. The specimen was peripheral blood. V and J are TRBV5-1 and TRBJ1-5, with 9 bases that match TRBD1. The CDR3 DNA is TGCGCCAGCAGCTTAGAGCCTACAGGGGGCGATCAGCCCCAGCATTTT. Amino acids: CASSLEPTGGDQPQHF.